Each of the 27 T cell receptor beta chains below was sequenced from the same sample in a study of human T cells and chemical hapten exposure. TCRdb re-called the RACE reads with MiXCR, one entry per CDR3 protein. This table has a few hundred thousand distinct CDR3 sequences, 7% to 10% appearing once. Regarding time point: pre-sensitization, week 0. Stated treatment: therapeutic diphenylcyclopropenone sensitization with weekly scalp DPC. The sample consisted of whole blood, taken in connection with sensitization to the hapten diphenylcyclopropenone (DPC). The receptor source for this set is a woman between 35 and 50 years old with alopecia areata. Some clones in this sample may be carry-over from other donors' samples.

In this sample, this clonotype turned up a few times. The chain is built from TRBV29-1 and TRBJ2-1; 8 bases line up with TRBD2. J gave up 9 bases and V 3 bases, and 7 bases lay outside the gene matches. Germline CDR1 and CDR2: SQVTM and ANQGSEA. The CDR3 spans 13 residues. CDR3 residues: CSVEGTRVGEQFF. The DNA of the CDR3 is TGCAGCGTTGAGGGGACTAGGGTTGGTGAGCAGTTCTTC.

This clonotype has a handful of counts. This sequence joins TRBV6-5 and TRBJ2-3; 10 positions match TRBD2. Germline-derived CDR1 and CDR2 are MNHEY and SVGAGI. CDR3 size: 17 residues. The trim removed 6 bases at V and 1 base at J, leaving 10 bases unmatched. CDR3 residues: CASSPGGGTSGTDTQYF. The CDR3 coding sequence is TGTGCCAGCAGCCCAGGGGGGGGGACTAGCGGCACAGATACGCAGTATTTT.

This clonotype was found a few times. The CDR3 nucleotides are TGTGCCAGCCACCTCCAGGGGTCCGGGGAGCTGTTTTTT. Translated, it gives CASHLQGSGELFF. The rearrangement joins TRBV18 to TRBJ2-2; possible D gene TRBD1, 6 bases. Germline values: CDR1 KGHSH, CDR2 LQKENI. The CDR3 is 13 amino acids. Trimming took off 8 bases at V and 6 bases at J, with 13 bases between the two ends.

V gene TRBV20-1 combines with J gene TRBJ2-1; D gene unclear. Germline V gives CDR1 DFQATT, CDR2 SNEGSKA (reference sequence). Trimming removed 2 bases at V and 5 bases at J, with 4 bases between. The CDR3 spans 11 residues. The chain's CDR3 is CSARPNNEQFF. The CDR3 region has the DNA TGCAGTGCTAGACCCAACAATGAGCAGTTCTTC.

This clonotype was observed a few times. The chain recombines TRBV3-1 with TRBJ2-4; TRBD1 aligns across 7 bases. This CDR3 is 17 amino acids long. Germline CDR1 LGHDT, CDR2 YNNKEL (reference sequence). The trim removed 4 bases at V and 0 bases at J, leaving 9 bases unmatched. The CDR3, as DNA: TGTGCCAGCAGCCCTTTAAACAGGGGACCAGCCAAAAACATTCAGTACTTC. It yields the protein CASSPLNRGPAKNIQYF.

This clonotype showed up just a few times. The chain is built from TRBV4-1 and TRBJ2-2; TRBD2 aligns across 8 bases. Unmatched junction bases numbered 7, after V lost 7 bases and J lost 0 bases. The CDR3 runs 16 residues. CDR1 and CDR2 (germline): MGHRA, YSYEKL. The CDR3 DNA reads as TGCGCCAGCAACCTAGCGGGCCTCGCGAACACCGGGGAGCTGTTTTTT. Protein sequence: CASNLAGLANTGELFF.

This clonotype appeared a few times. This chain uses TRBV29-1 with TRBJ2-1, with D perhaps matching TRBD1 (6 bases). Trimming left V 4 bases short and J 5 bases short, with 12 bases between. This CDR3 comprises 13 residues. CDR1 is SQVTM and CDR2 is ANQGSEA in the germline V gene. The CDR3, as DNA: TGCAGCGTTGCAGGACAGATTGACAATGAGCAGTTCTTC. Amino acids: CSVAGQIDNEQFF.

The chain carries TRBV10-3 and TRBJ2-1, with TRBD1 matching 8 bases. Losses at the gene ends were 6 bases for V and 2 bases for J; bases not matched to a gene: 6. The V gene's germline CDR1 is ENHRY and CDR2 SYGVKD. There are 15 residues in the CDR3. The CDR3 is CAISLGQGAYNEQFF. Here the CDR3 DNA reads TGTGCCATCAGCCTAGGACAGGGAGCCTACAATGAGCAGTTCTTC.

This clonotype was counted between two and nine times. This chain connects TRBV2 to TRBJ1-1, with unresolved D. CDR1 and CDR2 (germline): SNHLY, FYNNEI. V lost 1 base and J 1 base, leaving 7 bases between the germline ends. CDR3 length: 14 amino acids. In DNA, the CDR3 is TGTGCCAGCAGTGAAGGACGGTCGAACACTGAAGCTTTCTTT. Residues: CASSEGRSNTEAFF.

The chain recombines TRBV2 with TRBJ2-1, with TRBD2 as a possible D gene (5 bases). The V end was cut by 3 bases, the J end by 4 bases, with 25 bases between. Germline V lookup: CDR1 SNHLY, CDR2 FYNNEI. This CDR3 spans 19 amino acids. The CDR3 reads CASSEGIEDGEGLYNEQFF. DNA of the CDR3: TGTGCCAGCAGTGAGGGGATAGAGGACGGGGAAGGGTTATACAATGAGCAGTTCTTC.

This clonotype has ten or more counts. The rearrangement links TRBV12-3 or TRBV12-4 to TRBJ2-2; D is ambiguous. V was pared by 5 bases and J by 5 bases, with 6 bases between. The CDR3 is made up of 12 amino acids. CDR3 loop: CASSQVTGELFF. The CDR3 DNA reads TGTGCCAGCAGTCAGGTGACCGGGGAGCTGTTTTTT.

This clonotype was counted only a few times. This rearrangement joins TRBV4-3 to TRBJ2-3; D ambiguous. CDR1 and CDR2 (germline): LGHNA, YSLEER. The CDR3 spans 14 residues. The ends were cut back, 2 bases at V and 5 bases at J, with 11 bases in the middle. The CDR3 spells CASSQRPTRDTQYF. DNA of the CDR3: TGCGCCAGCAGCCAACGCCCGACCCGAGATACGCAGTATTTT.

This sequence joins TRBV5-1 and TRBJ2-3; D tentatively reads TRBD1 or TRBD2 (5 bases each). Germline CDR1 and CDR2: SGHRS and YFSETQ. V lost 5 bases, J lost 2 bases, and 12 bases lay in between. This CDR3 has 14 residues. Here the CDR3 reads CASRGRETTDTQYF. The CDR3 nucleotides are TGCGCCAGCAGAGGCAGGGAGACCACAGATACGCAGTATTTT.

Many counts were recorded for this clonotype. The chain carries TRBV20-1 and TRBJ2-3, with 8 bases fitting TRBD2. J was trimmed by 4 bases and V by 4 bases; bases with no gene match: 1. Germline loops: CDR1 DFQATT, CDR2 SNEGSKA (reference sequence). There are 12 residues in the CDR3. CDR3 sequence reads: CSATSGPDTQYF. The CDR3 DNA is TGCAGTGCTACTAGCGGGCCAGATACGCAGTATTTT.

This clonotype occurred a few times. The chain carries TRBV7-9 and TRBJ2-7, with unresolved D. Germline V gives CDR1 SEHNR, CDR2 FQNEAQ (reference sequence). The CDR3 consists of 12 residues. V lost 3 bases to trimming and J lost 6 bases, with 9 bases between them. Here the CDR3 DNA reads TGTGCCAGCAGCTTGGCGCAACGCGAGCAGTACTTC. Its protein product is CASSLAQREQYF.

The rearrangement uses TRBV29-1 and TRBJ2-3; 14 bases match TRBD2. Trimming at V came to 5 bases and at J to 4 bases, leaving 2 bases not matched to a gene. The germline V gene has CDR1 SQVTM and CDR2 ANQGSEA. There are 14 residues in the CDR3. CDR3 sequence reads: CSVRTSGRSDTQYF. In DNA form, the CDR3 reads TGCAGCGTTCGGACTAGCGGGAGGTCAGATACGCAGTATTTT.

The rearrangement joins TRBV6-5 to TRBJ2-5; 7 nucleotides agree with TRBD2. The CDR3 runs to 15 residues. Germline loops: CDR1 MNHEY, CDR2 SVGAGI. Unmatched junction bases numbered 6, after V lost 0 bases and J lost 5 bases. CDR3 sequence reads: CASSYSVGGSETQYF. The CDR3 DNA reads TGTGCCAGCAGTTACTCTGTCGGGGGGTCGGAGACCCAGTACTTC.

The V call is TRBV10-3, the J call TRBJ2-1, with 8 bases that match TRBD2. The J segment lost 4 bases and the V segment lost 3 bases, leaving 5 bases of the junction unmatched. Germline V gene lookup returns CDR1 ENHRY and CDR2 SYGVKD. The CDR3 is 15 amino acids. In nucleotides, the CDR3 is TGTGCCATCAGTGACCGGGAGGGCCCTTACAATGAGCAGTTCTTC. Residues: CAISDREGPYNEQFF.

J is TRBJ1-2 and V is TRBV6-5; tentatively, D is TRBD1 (5 bases). This CDR3 has 14 residues. CDR1 MNHEY and CDR2 SVGAGI come from the germline V gene. Trimming took off 6 bases at V and 5 bases at J, with 16 bases between the two ends. The CDR3 protein is CASRYGQGSYGYTF. The CDR3 DNA is TGTGCCAGCAGATACGGGCAGGGCTCTTATGGCTACACCTTC.

The chain joins TRBV21-1 to TRBJ1-5; no check of the table's D call, TRBD1, against the DNA was made. TRBV21-1 is a known pseudogene. The CDR3 totals 19 residues. As DNA, the CDR3 is TGTGCCAGCAGCATAGATCCGGGACCGCCGGCTTATAGCAATCAGCCCCAGCATTTT. This sequence encodes CASSIDPGPPAYSNQPQHF.

This clonotype was counted a few times. The CDR3 bases are TGTGCCAGCAGCTTAGGCTTGGTACGGGGCACAGATACGCAGTATTTT. Protein: CASSLGLVRGTDTQYF. The rearrangement joins TRBV11-2 to TRBJ2-3; D gene unclear. The CDR3 length is 16 residues. Trimming cost V 1 base and J 1 base, with 12 bases left between them. Germline V gene data show CDR1 as SGHAT and CDR2 as FQNNGV.

The chain uses TRBV28 and TRBJ2-3; D is undetermined. Germline V gene data show CDR1 as MDHEN and CDR2 as SYDVKM. The CDR3 has 13 residues. V was clipped by 3 bases and J by 7 bases, with 11 bases between them. CDR3 amino acids: CASSFISGNTQYF. The CDR3 DNA reads as TGTGCCAGCAGTTTTATCTCTGGGAATACGCAGTATTTT.

This clonotype has only a few counts. Written as DNA, the CDR3 is TGCAGTGCTAGAAGTGGGGGTTTGGTGACTGAAGCTTTCTTT. Translated: CSARSGGLVTEAFF. The genes are TRBV20-1 and TRBJ1-1; D is perhaps TRBD1 (5 bases). CDR3 size: 14 residues. Trimming removed 2 bases from V and 5 bases from J, with 15 bases in between. The germline V gene encodes CDR1 DFQATT and CDR2 SNEGSKA (reference sequence).

The V call is TRBV10-3, the J call TRBJ1-2; D call uncertain. The CDR3 consists of 13 residues. Trimming cost V 4 bases and J 2 bases, with 8 bases left between them. The germline V gene encodes CDR1 ENHRY and CDR2 SYGVKD. CDR3 bases: TGTGCCATCAGTGGGGGTAAAAACTATGGCTACACCTTC. Its protein is CAISGGKNYGYTF.

The sample holds a few counts of this clonotype. This chain uses TRBV27 with TRBJ2-1; 11 bases match TRBD2. Trimming removed 8 bases from V and 6 bases from J; junction bases left unmatched: 18. The CDR3 runs to 18 residues. The V gene's germline CDR1 is MNHEY and CDR2 SMNVEV (reference sequence). CDR3: CASGQGDRRLAGGNEQFF. CDR3 bases: TGTGCCAGCGGCCAGGGAGACAGGCGGCTAGCGGGAGGCAATGAGCAGTTCTTC.

The chain carries TRBV4-3 and TRBJ2-7, with D tentatively TRBD2 (6 bases). From germline, CDR1 is LGHNA and CDR2 YSLEER. The CDR3 has 14 amino acids. The ends were cut back, 4 bases at V and 3 bases at J, with 13 bases in the middle. CDR3 amino acids: CASSPQEGSYEQYF. Here the CDR3 DNA reads TGCGCCAGCAGCCCCCAGGAGGGGAGCTACGAGCAGTACTTC.

The chain is built from TRBV6-5 and TRBJ2-7; either TRBD1 or TRBD2 may supply D (5 bases each). V gave up 6 bases and J gave up 1 base, with 16 bases separating them. Germline CDR1 MNHEY, CDR2 SVGAGI. The CDR3 consists of 15 residues. CDR3 coding DNA: TGTGCCAGCAGACCCCCCGGGGCCAGATCCTACGAGCAGTACTTC. As protein: CASRPPGARSYEQYF.